This T cell receptor (beta chain) appears in the sequencing data of a study of blood T cell repertoires in COVID-19. Across the study: Whether acute or convalescent, the COVID-19 samples came from the United States, Italy and Spain. T cells, B-cell-depleted T cells, or PBMCs supplied cDNA or gDNA.

Seattle patient enrollment occurred during active infection, with longitudinal follow-up thereafter. Per the original data handling: Reference gene primer amplification gave estimated nucleated cell counts. Clones were sequenced by immunoSEQ multiplex PCR, and TCRdb holds only the in-frame ones, with some missing. V, J and clone size are those of that table, while D and trimming were read from the DNA. The table lists roughly 410,000 clones, about nine tenths of them singletons. The CDR3 contains 13 residues. Per germline, CDR1 MNHEY and CDR2 SVGAGI. Between the trimmed V and J ends, which lost 0 bases and 10 bases, there was a span of 7 bases.

The TCR sequence derives from a woman aged 40 to 50 with COVID-19, enrolled during active disease. V and J are TRBV6-5 and TRBJ1-6; D unclear. The material sequenced was peripheral blood. The CDR3 bases are TGTGCCAGCAGTTACTCGAGTTACTCACCCCTCCACTTT. It codes for CASSYSSYSPLHF.